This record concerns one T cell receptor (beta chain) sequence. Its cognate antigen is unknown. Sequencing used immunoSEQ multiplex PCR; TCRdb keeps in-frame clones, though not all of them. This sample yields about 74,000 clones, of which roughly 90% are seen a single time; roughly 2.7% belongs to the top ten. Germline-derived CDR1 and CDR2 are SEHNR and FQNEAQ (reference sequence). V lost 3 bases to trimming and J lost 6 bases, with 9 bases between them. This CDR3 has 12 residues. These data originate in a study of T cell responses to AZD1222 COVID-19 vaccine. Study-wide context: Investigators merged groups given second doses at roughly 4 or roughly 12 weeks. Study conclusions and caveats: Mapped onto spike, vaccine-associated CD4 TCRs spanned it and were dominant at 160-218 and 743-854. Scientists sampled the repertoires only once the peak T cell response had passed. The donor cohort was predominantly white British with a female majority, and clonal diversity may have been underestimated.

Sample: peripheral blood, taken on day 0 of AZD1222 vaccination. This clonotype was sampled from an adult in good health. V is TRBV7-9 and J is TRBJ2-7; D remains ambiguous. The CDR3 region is CASSFRASEQYF. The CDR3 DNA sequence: TGTGCCAGCAGCTTTAGGGCGTCCGAGCAGTACTTC.